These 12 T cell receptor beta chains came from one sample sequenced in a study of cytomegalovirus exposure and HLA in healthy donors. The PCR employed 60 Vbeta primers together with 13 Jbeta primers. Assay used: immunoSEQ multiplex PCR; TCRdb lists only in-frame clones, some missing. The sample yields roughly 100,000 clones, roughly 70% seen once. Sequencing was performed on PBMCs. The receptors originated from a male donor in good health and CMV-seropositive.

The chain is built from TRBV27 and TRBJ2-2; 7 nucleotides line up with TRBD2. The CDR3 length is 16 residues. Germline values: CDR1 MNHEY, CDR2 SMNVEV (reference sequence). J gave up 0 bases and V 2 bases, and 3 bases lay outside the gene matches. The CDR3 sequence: CASSLGRGANTGELFF. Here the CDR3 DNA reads TGTGCCAGCAGTTTAGGCCGGGGGGCGAACACCGGGGAGCTGTTTTTT.

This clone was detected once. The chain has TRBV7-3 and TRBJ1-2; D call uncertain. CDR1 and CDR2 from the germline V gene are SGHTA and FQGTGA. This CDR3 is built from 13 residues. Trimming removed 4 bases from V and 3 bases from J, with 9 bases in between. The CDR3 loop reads CASSSRRDYGYTF. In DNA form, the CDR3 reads TGTGCCAGCAGCTCTAGAAGAGACTATGGCTACACCTTC. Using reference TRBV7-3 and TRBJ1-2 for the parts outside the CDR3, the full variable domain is GAGVSQTPSNKVTEKGKYVELRCDPISGHTALYWYRQSLGQGPEFLIYFQGTGAADDSGLPNDRFFAVRPEGSVSTLKIQRTERGDSAVYLCASSSRRDYGYTFGSGTRLTVV.

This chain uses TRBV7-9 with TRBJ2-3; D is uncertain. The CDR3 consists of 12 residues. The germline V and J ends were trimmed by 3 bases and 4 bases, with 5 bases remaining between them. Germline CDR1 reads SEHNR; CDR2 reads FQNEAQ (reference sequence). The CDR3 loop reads CASSFSPDTQYF. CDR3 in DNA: TGTGCCAGCAGCTTCTCTCCAGATACGCAGTATTTT. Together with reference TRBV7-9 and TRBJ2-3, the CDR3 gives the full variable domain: DTGVSQNPRHKITKRGQNVTFRCDPISEHNRLYWYRQTLGQGPEFLTYFQNEAQLEKSRLLSDRFSAERPKGSFSTLEIQRTEQGDSAMYLCASSFSPDTQYFGPGTRLTVL.

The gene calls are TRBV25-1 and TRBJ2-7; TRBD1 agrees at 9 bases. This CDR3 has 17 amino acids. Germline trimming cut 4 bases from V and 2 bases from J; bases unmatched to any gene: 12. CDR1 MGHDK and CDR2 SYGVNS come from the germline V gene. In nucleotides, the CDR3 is TGTGCCAGCAGTGCATGGTTACCGGGACAGGGCGCCTACGAGCAGTACTTC. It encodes CASSAWLPGQGAYEQYF.

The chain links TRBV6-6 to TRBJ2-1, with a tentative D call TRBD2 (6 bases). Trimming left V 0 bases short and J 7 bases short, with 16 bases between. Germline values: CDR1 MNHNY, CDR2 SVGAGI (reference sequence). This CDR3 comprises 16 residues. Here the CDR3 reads CASSYSLANLGNEQFF. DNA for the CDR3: TGTGCCAGCAGTTACTCCCTAGCGAATTTGGGGAATGAGCAGTTCTTC.

The CDR3 here is CASRGTNTYGYTF. Written as DNA, the CDR3 is TGTGCCAGCAGGGGGACAAACACCTATGGCTACACCTTC. The chain joins TRBV6-5 to TRBJ1-2; D may be TRBD1 (6 bases). Germline CDR1 is MNHEY and CDR2 is SVGAGI. The V and J ends lost 6 bases and 4 bases respectively, with 12 bases between them. The CDR3 consists of 13 residues.

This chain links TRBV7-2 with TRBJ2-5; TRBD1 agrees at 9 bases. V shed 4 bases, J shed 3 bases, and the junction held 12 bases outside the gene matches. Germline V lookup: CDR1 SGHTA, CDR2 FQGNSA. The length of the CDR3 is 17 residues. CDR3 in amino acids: CASSSHDGQGWEETQYF. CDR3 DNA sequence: TGTGCCAGCAGCTCCCATGACGGACAGGGGTGGGAAGAGACCCAGTACTTC.

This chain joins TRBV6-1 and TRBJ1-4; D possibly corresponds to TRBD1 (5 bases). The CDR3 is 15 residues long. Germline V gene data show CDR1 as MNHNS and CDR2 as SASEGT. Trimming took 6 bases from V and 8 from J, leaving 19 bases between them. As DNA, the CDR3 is TGTGCCAGCAGAGGGGCCGTGACGGGCCCCGAAAAACTGTTTTTT. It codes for CASRGAVTGPEKLFF.

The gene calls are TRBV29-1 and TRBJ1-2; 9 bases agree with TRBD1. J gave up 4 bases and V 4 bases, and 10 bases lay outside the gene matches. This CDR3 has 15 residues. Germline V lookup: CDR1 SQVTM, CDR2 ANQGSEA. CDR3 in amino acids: CSVGGQGSLSYGYTF. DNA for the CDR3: TGCAGCGTTGGGGGACAGGGTTCTTTGAGCTATGGCTACACCTTC. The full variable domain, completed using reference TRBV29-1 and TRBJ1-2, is SAVISQKPSRDICQRGTSLTIQCQVDSQVTMMFWYRQQPGQSLTLIATANQGSEATYESGFVIDKFPISRPNLTFSTLTVSNMSPEDSSIYLCSVGGQGSLSYGYTFGSGTRLTVV.

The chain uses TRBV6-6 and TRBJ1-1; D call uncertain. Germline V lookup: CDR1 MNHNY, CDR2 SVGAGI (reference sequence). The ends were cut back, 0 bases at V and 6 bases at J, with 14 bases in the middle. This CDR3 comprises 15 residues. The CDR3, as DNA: TGTGCCAGCAGTTACTCGTGGGCCCGCGACGCTGAAGCTTTCTTT. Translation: CASSYSWARDAEAFF.

This chain's CDR3 is CASKRQGARTGELFF. The CDR3 coding sequence is TGTGCCAGCAAAAGACAGGGGGCAAGGACCGGGGAGCTGTTTTTT. The gene calls are TRBV2 and TRBJ2-2; TRBD1 aligns across 10 bases. Germline CDR1 and CDR2: SNHLY and FYNNEI. Losses at the gene ends were 7 bases for V and 5 bases for J; bases not matched to a gene: 7. The CDR3 length is 15 residues. Complete variable domain (other parts from reference TRBV2 and TRBJ2-2): EPEVTQTPSHQVTQMGQEVILRCVPISNHLYFYWYRQILGQKVEFLVSFYNNEISEKSEIFDDQFSVERPDGSNFTLKIRSTKLEDSAMYFCASKRQGARTGELFFGEGSRLTVL.

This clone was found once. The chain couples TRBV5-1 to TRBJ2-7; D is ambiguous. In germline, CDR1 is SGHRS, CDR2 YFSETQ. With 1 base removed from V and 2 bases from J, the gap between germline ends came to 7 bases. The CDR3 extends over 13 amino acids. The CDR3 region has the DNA TGCGCCAGCAGCTTGAACAGTCCCTACGAGCAGTACTTC. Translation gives CASSLNSPYEQYF.